Listed below are T cell receptor beta chains from one sample, sequenced in a study of blood T cells in healthy people across ages. TCRdb recomputed calls from the 5' RACE reads with MiXCR, one row per CDR3 protein. In the table there are over a million distinct CDR3 sequences, 35% to 50% of which are singletons. Sequencing was done on a sample of blood. The receptors were sampled from a woman in her fifties or sixties in good health. Each CDR3 is given with its conserved first and last residue. D genes are given only for firm matches. Size tells how often a clone was seen (once, few, many) or the class of an expanded clone, and some rows leave it out.

D,J,size,V,CDR3,DNA
TRBD1,TRBJ1-2,once,TRBV12-3/TRBV12-4,CASNDRGVSGYTF,TGTGCCAGCAATGACAGGGGAGTTAGCGGCTACACCTTC
TRBD1,TRBJ2-1,few,TRBV20-1,CSAGGQGAAQFF,TGCAGTGCTGGAGGACAGGGGGCGGCGCAGTTCTTC
-,TRBJ1-5,-,TRBV4-2,CASSQGQGGLDQPQHF,TGTGCCAGCAGCCAAGGTCAGGGTGGATTGGATCAGCCCCAGCATTTT
-,TRBJ2-7,-,TRBV19,CASSMLEAYEQYF,TGTGCCAGTAGTATGCTGGAGGCCTACGAGCAGTACTTC
TRBD2,TRBJ2-1,few,TRBV20-1,CSARAVTSGSVNEQFF,TGCAGTGCTAGAGCAGTTACTAGCGGGAGTGTCAATGAGCAGTTCTTC
-,TRBJ1-2,-,TRBV6-6,CASSYQGDSGGYTF,TGTGCCAGCAGTTACCAAGGGGACTCGGGGGGCTACACCTTC
TRBD1,TRBJ2-7,-,TRBV6-1,CASRKKPGQGSYEQYF,TGTGCCAGCAGAAAAAAACCGGGACAGGGATCCTACGAGCAGTACTTC
-,TRBJ1-3,-,TRBV20-1,CSANGYKQGRTGNTIYF,TGCAGTGCTAATGGCTATAAGCAGGGACGAACTGGAAACACCATATATTTT
-,TRBJ2-3,few,TRBV28,CASSPGTLRADTQYF,TGTGCCAGCAGTCCCGGGACCTTGCGGGCAGATACGCAGTATTTT
-,TRBJ2-3,few,TRBV7-2,CASSDRDYLDTQYF,TGTGCCAGCAGCGACAGGGACTACCTAGATACGCAGTATTTT
-,TRBJ2-5,-,TRBV15,CATSRDDSAEQYF,TGTGCCACCAGCAGAGATGACTCCGCAGAGCAGTACTTC
TRBD1,TRBJ2-5,-,TRBV5-1,CASSSVPGQKEETQYF,TGCGCCAGCAGCTCGGTACCGGGACAGAAGGAAGAGACCCAGTACTTC
-,TRBJ2-7,many,TRBV5-1,CASSLEGVRPYEQYF,TGCGCCAGCAGCTTGGAGGGGGTGAGACCCTACGAGCAGTACTTC
TRBD1,TRBJ1-6,-,TRBV27,CASSASGTGKSPLHF,TGTGCCAGCAGTGCCTCCGGGACAGGGAAATCACCCCTCCACTTT
TRBD2,TRBJ2-7,-,TRBV20-1,CSARPSLTSGRRYEQYF,TGCAGTGCTAGGCCTTCCCTGACTAGCGGGAGGAGATACGAGCAGTACTTC
TRBD2,TRBJ2-3,few,TRBV5-6,CASSFGAGGPVSPSTDTQYF,TGTGCCAGCAGCTTCGGGGCGGGAGGGCCTGTTAGTCCCTCCACAGATACGCAGTATTTT
-,TRBJ2-1,-,TRBV20-1,CSATTRAYNEQFF,TGCAGTGCTACCACTAGGGCCTACAATGAGCAGTTCTTC
TRBD2,TRBJ2-7,few,TRBV20-1,CSASGTSLPYEQYF,TGCAGTGCTTCCGGGACTAGCTTACCCTACGAGCAGTACTTC
TRBD1,TRBJ2-7,few,TRBV28,CASSFRPGQGLYEQYF,TGTGCCAGCAGTTTTCGCCCGGGACAGGGTCTCTACGAGCAGTACTTC
TRBD1,TRBJ1-4,-,TRBV18,CASSPGQGAFEKLFF,TGTGCCAGCTCACCCGGACAGGGGGCGTTTGAAAAACTGTTTTTT
TRBD2,TRBJ2-1,-,TRBV20-1,CSAWTSGGGNNEQFF,TGCAGTGCTTGGACTAGCGGGGGAGGGAACAATGAGCAGTTCTTC
TRBD2,TRBJ2-3,-,TRBV6-5,CASSYSYLPGLAAGGSTDTQYF,TGTGCCAGCAGTTACTCATACCTGCCGGGACTAGCGGCTGGGGGTAGCACAGATACGCAGTATTTT
-,TRBJ1-1,-,TRBV7-8,CASSLDAGAFF,TGTGCCAGCAGCTTAGATGCCGGAGCTTTCTTT
TRBD1,TRBJ1-1,-,TRBV6-5,CASSYDRGNTEAFF,TGTGCCAGCAGTTACGACAGGGGGAACACTGAAGCTTTCTTT
-,TRBJ2-1,-,TRBV10-3,CAISGGHEQFF,TGTGCCATCAGTGGGGGTCATGAGCAGTTCTTC
-,TRBJ2-7,-,TRBV18,CASSRPAVPYEQYF,TGTGCCAGCTCAAGGCCGGCAGTCCCCTACGAGCAGTACTTC
-,TRBJ2-7,-,TRBV21-1,CASSGLAVGLGYEQYF,TGTGCCAGCAGCGGGCTAGCGGTGGGTCTCGGATACGAGCAGTACTTC
TRBD2,TRBJ2-5,-,TRBV4-2,CASSQEAGGGETQYF,TGTGCCAGCAGCCAAGAAGCCGGGGGGGGAGAGACCCAGTACTTC
-,TRBJ2-6,-,TRBV12-3/TRBV12-4,CASSPSASGANVLTF,TGTGCCAGCAGCCCCAGCGCCTCTGGGGCCAACGTCCTGACTTTC
-,TRBJ2-5,-,TRBV5-1,CASSLAGGGLRETQYF,TGCGCCAGCAGCTTGGCCGGTGGGGGCTTGAGAGAGACCCAGTACTTC
TRBD1,TRBJ2-1,-,TRBV9,CASSARGGDRGTNEQFF,TGTGCCAGCAGCGCCCGGGGGGGGGACAGGGGAACGAATGAGCAGTTCTTC
TRBD2,TRBJ2-7,-,TRBV20-1,CSAARTSGRADEQYF,TGCAGTGCTGCACGGACTAGCGGGAGAGCTGACGAGCAGTACTTC
TRBD2,TRBJ2-3,few,TRBV6-5,CASSPGLSLGDTQYF,TGTGCCAGCAGTCCGGGACTATCCCTGGGGGATACGCAGTATTTT
TRBD1,TRBJ2-3,few,TRBV29-1,CSGDRGTDTQYF,TGCAGCGGGGACAGGGGGACAGATACGCAGTATTTT
TRBD1,TRBJ2-1,-,TRBV4-2,CASSSVTGKDNEQFF,TGTGCCAGCAGCTCAGTGACAGGGAAGGACAATGAGCAGTTCTTC
TRBD1,TRBJ2-1,-,TRBV20-1,CSARWPGGNEQFF,TGCAGTGCTAGATGGCCAGGGGGTAATGAGCAGTTCTTC
TRBD2,TRBJ2-7,few,TRBV3-1,CASSQDNQRELIEQYF,TGTGCCAGCAGCCAAGATAACCAGCGGGAGCTTATCGAGCAGTACTTC
-,TRBJ2-3,few,TRBV24-1,CATSDTVQPSTDTQYF,TGTGCCACCAGTGATACAGTTCAACCGTCCACAGATACGCAGTATTTT
TRBD2,TRBJ2-7,-,TRBV12-5,CASGLGTSGKSSYNEQYF,TGTGCTAGTGGTTTGGGGACTAGCGGGAAGAGCTCCTACAATGAGCAGTACTTC
-,TRBJ2-3,-,TRBV30,CAWNKPTSTDTQYF,TGTGCCTGGAATAAGCCCACTAGCACAGATACGCAGTATTTT
-,TRBJ2-7,-,TRBV6-2/TRBV6-3,CASSYRMGPEYF,TGTGCCAGCAGTTACAGAATGGGGCCGGAGTACTTC